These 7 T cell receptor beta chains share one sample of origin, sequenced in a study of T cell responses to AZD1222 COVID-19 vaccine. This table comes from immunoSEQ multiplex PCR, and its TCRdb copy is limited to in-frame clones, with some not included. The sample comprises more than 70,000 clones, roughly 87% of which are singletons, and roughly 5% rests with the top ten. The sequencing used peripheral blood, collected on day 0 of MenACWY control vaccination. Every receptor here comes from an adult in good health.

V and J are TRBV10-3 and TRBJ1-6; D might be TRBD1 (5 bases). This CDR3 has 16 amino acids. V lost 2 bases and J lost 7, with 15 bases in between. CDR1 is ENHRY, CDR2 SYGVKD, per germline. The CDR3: CAISESGGGPNSPLHF. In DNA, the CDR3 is TGTGCCATCAGTGAGAGTGGGGGGGGTCCGAATTCACCCCTCCACTTT.

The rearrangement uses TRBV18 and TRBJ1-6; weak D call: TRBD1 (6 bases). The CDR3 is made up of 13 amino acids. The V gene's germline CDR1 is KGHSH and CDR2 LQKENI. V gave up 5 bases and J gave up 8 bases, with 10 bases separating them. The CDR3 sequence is CASSLDSYSPLHF. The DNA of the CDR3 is TGTGCCAGCTCATTGGACAGCTATTCACCCCTCCACTTT.

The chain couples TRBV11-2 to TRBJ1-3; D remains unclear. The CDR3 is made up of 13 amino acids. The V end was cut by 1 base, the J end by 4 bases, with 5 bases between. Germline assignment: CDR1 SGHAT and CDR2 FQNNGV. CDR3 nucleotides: TGTGCCAGCAGCTTAGTAAGAGGAAACACCATATATTTT. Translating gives CASSLVRGNTIYF. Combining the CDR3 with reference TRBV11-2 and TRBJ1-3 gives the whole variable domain EAGVAQSPRYKIIEKRQSVAFWCNPISGHATLYWYQQILGQGPKLLIQFQNNGVVDDSQLPKDRFSAERLKGVDSTLKIQPAKLEDSAVYLCASSLVRGNTIYFGEGSWLTVV.

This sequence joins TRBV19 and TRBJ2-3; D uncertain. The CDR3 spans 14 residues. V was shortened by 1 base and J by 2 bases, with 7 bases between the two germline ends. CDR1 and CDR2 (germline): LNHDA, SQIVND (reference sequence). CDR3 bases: TGTGCCAGTAGTATAGGGCTGTCCACAGATACGCAGTATTTT. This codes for CASSIGLSTDTQYF.

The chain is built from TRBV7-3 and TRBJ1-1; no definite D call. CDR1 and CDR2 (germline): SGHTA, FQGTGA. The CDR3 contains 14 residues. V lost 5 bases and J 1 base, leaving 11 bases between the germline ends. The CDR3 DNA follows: TGTGCCAGCAGCCCCGGACCAGGGAACACTGAAGCTTTCTTT. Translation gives CASSPGPGNTEAFF.

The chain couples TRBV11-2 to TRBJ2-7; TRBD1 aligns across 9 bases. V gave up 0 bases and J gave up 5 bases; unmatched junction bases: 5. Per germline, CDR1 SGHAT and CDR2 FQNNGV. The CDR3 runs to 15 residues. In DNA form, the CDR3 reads TGTGCCAGCAGCTTAGAGGGGACAGGGATCCACGAGCAGTACTTC. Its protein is CASSLEGTGIHEQYF.

Written as DNA, the CDR3 is TGCAGCGTTGAAGTACTAGCGGGCTCCTACAATGAGCAGTTCTTC. Translating it yields CSVEVLAGSYNEQFF. This chain joins TRBV29-1 and TRBJ2-1, with 9 bases identical to TRBD2. V trimming: 1 base; J trimming: 0 bases; junction bases outside the gene matches: 1. The germline V gene encodes CDR1 SQVTM and CDR2 ANQGSEA. The CDR3 runs to 15 residues.